One sample yielded the 31 T cell receptor beta chains listed below, sequenced in a study of T cell clonality in common variable immunodeficiency. General study findings and limits: Reportedly, TCR beta sequences from common variable immunodeficiency showed fewer deletions and N-nucleotide insertions.

Their antigens remain unidentified. Using immunoSEQ multiplex PCR, the repertoire was profiled, and TCRdb retains in-frame clones only, with some absent. The sample has about 23,000 clones, none seen only once; the top ten hold about 10%. The sequenced sample was peripheral blood mononuclear cells. These receptors all come from a human donor with common variable immunodeficiency.

About this clone itself: The sequence runs out 3 residues before the end of the CDR3; the remainder is reconstructed from the germline J gene. The J gene is TRBJ1-6, the V gene TRBV7-9; no clear D. V was shortened by 5 bases and J by 4 bases, with 6 bases between the two germline ends. The length of the CDR3 is 13 residues. Germline CDR1 is SEHNR and CDR2 is FQNEAQ (reference sequence). The chain's CDR3 is CASSPGYNSPLHF. The covered CDR3 bases are TGTGCCAGCAGCCCAGGTTATAATTCACCC.

This clone was picked up many times. The sequence runs out 3 residues before the end of the CDR3; the remainder is reconstructed from the germline J gene. This chain links TRBV7-6 with TRBJ2-3; 7 bases match TRBD2. Germline CDR1 SGHVS, CDR2 FNYEAQ. CDR3 length: 14 amino acids. The V gene end was trimmed by 4 bases and the J gene end by 2 bases; junction bases not matched to a gene: 3. CDR3 DNA, as far as it was read: TGTGCCAGCAGCTCAGCGGGGCCCACAGATACG. Translation: CASSSAGPTDT. The entire CDR3 is CASSSAGPTDTQYF.

The table lists this clone with many counts. The read ends 3 residues early relative to the CDR3; the germline J gene fills the gap. The chain is built from TRBV30 and TRBJ2-3; TRBD2 agrees at 12 bases. This CDR3 contains 16 residues. V gave up 3 bases and J gave up 6 bases; unmatched junction bases: 10. Germline assignment: CDR1 GTSNPN and CDR2 SVGIG (reference sequence). The CDR3 region is CAWSGHTSGGFDTQYF. CDR3 DNA (partial): TGTGCCTGGAGCGGTCACACTAGCGGGGGGTTTGATACG.

This clone was recorded at least ten times. The CDR3 end falls 3 residues outside the read, so it is completed with the germline J gene. This sequence joins TRBV5-1 and TRBJ2-4, with a tentative D call TRBD1 (6 bases). V lost 0 bases and J 9 bases, leaving 16 bases between the germline ends. The CDR3 loop spans 15 amino acids. Germline CDR1 is SGHRS and CDR2 is YFSETQ. The sequenced CDR3 bases are TGCGCCAGCAGCTTGGCCGTTCAGGGGATGGGCATT. Its translation: CASSLAVQGMGI. The whole CDR3 protein reads CASSLAVQGMGIQYF.

This clone was seen only a few times. The CDR3 end lies 3 residues beyond the end of the read and is filled in from the germline J gene. The chain combines TRBV11-2 with TRBJ2-7; 9 bases align to TRBD1. CDR1 and CDR2 (germline): SGHAT, FQNNGV. Unmatched junction bases numbered 9, after V lost 6 bases and J lost 3 bases. This CDR3 has 15 amino acids. Partial CDR3 DNA: TGTGCCAGCAGTCCCCCGGGACAGGGTAACTACGAG. It is translated as CASSPPGQGNYE. In full, the CDR3 reads CASSPPGQGNYEQYF.

This clone has more than one count but fewer than ten. The read ends 3 residues shy of where the CDR3 ends; the end is completed using the germline J gene. V is TRBV7-6 and J is TRBJ1-1, with TRBD1 matching over 8 bases. Germline values: CDR1 SGHVS, CDR2 FNYEAQ. V lost 4 bases, J lost 3 bases, and 7 bases stayed unmatched. The CDR3 is 15 amino acids. CDR3 bases read: TGTGCCAGCAGCTCTCTCTTGACAGGGGACACTGAA. Translation: CASSSLLTGDTE. The whole CDR3 protein is CASSSLLTGDTEAFF.

With respect to this clone: The read ends 3 residues before the CDR3 terminus; that terminus is restored from the germline J gene. The rearrangement uses TRBV19 and TRBJ2-1, with 10 bases fitting TRBD2. V gave up 7 bases and J gave up 0 bases; unmatched junction bases: 6. The CDR3 is made up of 16 amino acids. Germline V gives CDR1 LNHDA, CDR2 SQIVND (reference sequence). This CDR3 reads CASIPSGSLSYNEQFF. The covered CDR3 bases are TGTGCCAGTATTCCTAGCGGGAGCCTCTCCTACAATGAG.

This clone was counted at least ten times. With the read ending 3 residues before the CDR3 end, the germline J gene is used to fill in that end. The J gene is TRBJ2-5, the V gene TRBV7-6; D is undetermined. The V gene's germline CDR1 is SGHVS and CDR2 FNYEAQ. This CDR3 contains 13 residues. V lost 5 bases and J lost 1, with 8 bases in between. CDR3 DNA (partial): TGTGCCAGCAGCCTCCCCCCCCAAGAGACC. It specifies CASSLPPQET. The full CDR3 reads CASSLPPQETQYF.

Remarks on this clone: From the germline J gene comes the end of the CDR3, since the read stops 3 residues before it. The rearrangement joins TRBV19 to TRBJ2-2, with D unresolved. The germline CDR1 and CDR2 sequences are LNHDA and SQIVND (reference sequence). The V end was cut by 7 bases, the J end by 5 bases, with 17 bases between. This CDR3 region has 15 residues. The sequenced CDR3 bases are TGTGCCAGTACCCCCGGGTCTCCTGGGACCGGGGAG. Translated: CASTPGSPGTGE. The whole CDR3 is CASTPGSPGTGELFF.

Incomplete CDR3 DNA: TGTGCCAGCAGCTCGTGGGGGGGGGACGAG. Encoded protein: CASSSWGGDE. The full CDR3 reads CASSSWGGDEQYF. The genes are TRBV7-9 and TRBJ2-7; 7 positions match TRBD2. The CDR3 goes on 3 residues after the read ends, and that part is filled in from the germline J gene. This CDR3 has 13 residues. CDR1 and CDR2 from the germline V gene are SEHNR and FQNEAQ (reference sequence). The V gene end was trimmed by 4 bases and the J gene end by 5 bases; junction bases not matched to a gene: 5.

The DNA read from the CDR3 is TGTGCCAGCAGTGAAAACAGGGCGAACACTGAA. Its protein product is CASSENRANTE. The entire CDR3 protein is CASSENRANTEAFF. The chain uses TRBV6-1 and TRBJ1-1; maybe TRBD1 (6 bases). The DNA ends 3 residues before the CDR3 does, and the rest of the CDR3 is filled in from the germline J gene. This CDR3 contains 14 residues. The germline gives CDR1 MNHNS, CDR2 SASEGT. Trimming removed 2 bases from V and 1 base from J, with 8 bases in between.

Turning to this clone: The CDR3 extends 3 residues past the end of the read, so its final part is completed from the germline J gene. The chain joins TRBV2 to TRBJ1-5; 10 nucleotides match TRBD1. The CDR3 consists of 16 residues. The V gene's germline CDR1 is SNHLY and CDR2 FYNNEI. The J segment lost 5 bases and the V segment lost 2 bases, leaving 6 bases of the junction unmatched. This CDR3 is CASSEIRDRGYQPQHF. The CDR3 bases that were read are TGTGCCAGCAGTGAAATCCGGGACAGGGGCTATCAGCCC. Complete variable domain (other parts from reference TRBV2 and TRBJ1-5): EPEVTQTPSHQVTQMGQEVILRCVPISNHLYFYWYRQILGQKVEFLVSFYNNEISEKSEIFDDQFSVERPDGSNFTLKIRSTKLEDSAMYFCASSEIRDRGYQPQHFGDGTRLSIL.

CDR3 bases read: TGTGCCAGCAGTGATGGCAGGGGGCGATTCTACAATGAG. Translation: CASSDGRGRFYNE. The complete CDR3 protein is CASSDGRGRFYNEQFF. The chain joins TRBV6-1 to TRBJ2-1; 8 nucleotides match TRBD1. The sequence runs out 3 residues before the end of the CDR3; the remainder is reconstructed from the germline J gene. V lost 3 bases, J lost 3 bases, and 7 bases stayed unmatched. This CDR3 has 16 residues. Per the germline V gene, CDR1 is MNHNS and CDR2 is SASEGT.

Remarks on this clone: An end of the junction differs from the germline gene, which may be a read error. With the read ending 3 residues before the CDR3 end, the germline J gene is used to fill in that end. The chain carries TRBV2 and TRBJ2-3; 11 nucleotides align to TRBD2. The germline gives CDR1 SNHLY, CDR2 FYNNEI. This CDR3 comprises 15 residues. The CDR3 protein is CASIELAGATDTQYF. The covered CDR3 bases are TGTGCCAGCATTGAACTAGCGGGGGCCACAGATACG. The entire variable domain, with the rest obtained from reference TRBV2 and TRBJ2-3, is as follows: EPEVTQTPSHQVTQMGQEVILRCVPISNHLYFYWYRQILGQKVEFLVSFYNNEISEKSEIFDDQFSVERPDGSNFTLKIRSTKLEDSAMYFCASIELAGATDTQYFGPGTRLTVL.

This clone was counted ten times or more. The CDR3 end is not reached by the read, which stops 3 residues before it; the germline J gene fills it in. Other DNA variants within this sample encode the same CDR3. The genes are TRBV2 and TRBJ2-5, with 11 bases matching TRBD1. CDR3 size: 15 residues. Trimming at V came to 7 bases and at J to 5 bases, leaving 9 bases not matched to a gene. Germline values: CDR1 SNHLY, CDR2 FYNNEI. Here the CDR3 reads CASMDRGLLGETQYF. The covered CDR3 bases are TGTGCCAGCATGGACAGGGGGCTTTTGGGGGAGACC.

In the case of this clone: Read data end 3 residues before the CDR3 end; the end is taken from the germline J gene. The V call is TRBV19, the J call TRBJ1-5, with 7 bases lining up with TRBD1. V lost 1 base, J lost 5 bases, and 11 bases stayed unmatched. This CDR3 region has 17 residues. The V gene's germline CDR1 is LNHDA and CDR2 SQIVND (reference sequence). The DNA read from the CDR3 is TGTGCCAGTAGTATAGGCGACCCGGGACAGCACCATCAGCCC. It yields the protein CASSIGDPGQHHQP. The CDR3 in full is CASSIGDPGQHHQPQHF.

This clone was found a few times. Sequencing ends 3 residues short of the CDR3 end; the germline J gene provides the rest. The chain links TRBV6-1 to TRBJ1-5; D unclear. In germline, CDR1 is MNHNS, CDR2 SASEGT. V was pared by 0 bases and J by 1 base, with 10 bases between. The CDR3 is made up of 16 amino acids. CDR3 loop: CASSEARFLSNQPQHF. CDR3 bases read: TGTGCCAGCAGTGAAGCACGGTTTTTGAGCAATCAGCCC.

The sample holds a few counts of this clone. The read halts 3 residues ahead of the CDR3 end, with the missing end drawn from the germline J gene. The genes are TRBV19 and TRBJ2-1; maybe TRBD1 (6 bases). This CDR3 is 16 amino acids long. Trimming removed 2 bases from V and 8 bases from J, with 19 bases in between. Per the germline V gene, CDR1 is LNHDA and CDR2 is SQIVND (reference sequence). CDR3 sequence reads: CASSIKGEQGKDEQFF. The sequenced CDR3 bases are TGTGCCAGTAGTATAAAAGGGGAACAGGGAAAAGATGAG.

Many counts were recorded for this clone. The sequenced fragment ends 3 residues before the CDR3 boundary, so the rest is inferred from the germline J gene. The chain carries TRBV30 and TRBJ2-3, with a possible D match to TRBD2 (5 bases). V lost 1 base and J lost 2, with 10 bases in between. CDR3 length equals 14 residues. The germline gives CDR1 GTSNPN, CDR2 SVGIG (reference sequence). CDR3 DNA, as far as it was read: TGTGCCTGGAGTGGGCTAGCCCTCACAGATACG. Encoded protein: CAWSGLALTDT. The complete CDR3 reads CAWSGLALTDTQYF. Supplemented by reference TRBV30 and TRBJ2-3, the full variable domain reads SQTIHQWPATLVQPVGSPLSLECTVEGTSNPNLYWYRQAAGRGLQLLFYSVGIGQISSEVPQNLSASRPQDRQFILSSKKLLLSDSGFYLCAWSGLALTDTQYFGPGTRLTVL.

In its sample, this clone was seen a few times. The read stops 3 residues short of the end of the CDR3; the missing end is completed from the germline J gene. The chain links TRBV19 to TRBJ1-6; D ambiguous. Germline CDR1 reads LNHDA; CDR2 reads SQIVND (reference sequence). The CDR3 is 13 residues long. Trimming shortened V by 5 bases and J by 4 bases, and 6 bases separated the two germline ends. The CDR3 bases that were read are TGTGCCAGTAGTCCAGCGTATAATTCACCC. Protein: CASSPAYNSP. The entire CDR3 reads CASSPAYNSPLHF.

This clone was counted ten times or more. The CDR3 end falls 3 residues outside the read, so it is completed with the germline J gene. The rearrangement joins TRBV18 to TRBJ2-3; TRBD2 matches 8 bases. V lost 0 bases and J lost 2; bases outside the gene matches: 13. The CDR3 extends over 19 amino acids. From germline, CDR1 is KGHSH and CDR2 LQKENI. The CDR3: CASSPPLAGPPSFTDTQYF. The CDR3 DNA, read in part, is TGTGCCAGCTCACCACCGCTAGCGGGTCCTCCGTCTTTCACAGATACG. Looking up the rest from reference TRBV18 and TRBJ2-3 gives the full variable domain: NAGVMQNPRHLVRRRGQEARLRCSPMKGHSHVYWYRQLPEEGLKFMVYLQKENIIDESGMPKERFSAEFPKEGPSILRIQQVVRGDSAAYFCASSPPLAGPPSFTDTQYFGPGTRLTVL.

This clone has a handful of counts. The CDR3 end is not reached by the read, which stops 3 residues before it; the germline J gene fills it in. The V gene is TRBV5-5, the J gene TRBJ2-7; 10 nucleotides align to TRBD1. The CDR3 has 14 amino acids. With 2 bases clipped from V and 3 bases from J, the junction kept 2 bases outside the gene matches. Germline V gives CDR1 SGHKS, CDR2 YYEKEE (reference sequence). CDR3 DNA, as far as it was read: TGTGCCAGCAGCTTTAGGGACAGGGGCTACGAG. Its protein product is CASSFRDRGYE. The complete CDR3 sequence is CASSFRDRGYEQYF.

As concerns this clone: The read terminates 3 residues before the CDR3 end, so the remaining end is supplied by the germline J gene. The chain combines TRBV19 with TRBJ1-6, with 8 bases aligning to TRBD1. V dropped 3 bases and J dropped 7; count of bases not matched to a gene: 2. The CDR3 is 14 amino acids. Germline CDR1 and CDR2: LNHDA and SQIVND (reference sequence). The part of the CDR3 DNA that was read is TGTGCCAGTAGTATCCACAGGGGGAATTCACCC. As protein: CASSIHRGNSP. The whole CDR3 sequence is CASSIHRGNSPLHF.

As concerns this clone: The CDR3 goes on 3 residues after the read ends, and that part is filled in from the germline J gene. The chain joins TRBV7-2 to TRBJ2-2; unclear D gene. Germline V CDR1 and CDR2: SGHTA, FQGNSA. There are 14 residues in the CDR3. V was pared by 0 bases and J by 6 bases, with 8 bases between. Partial CDR3 DNA: TGTGCCAGCAGCTTAGCTAGCTTTGCCGGGGAG. This sequence encodes CASSLASFAGE. The full-length CDR3 reads as CASSLASFAGELFF. The variable domain in full, with the rest retrieved from reference TRBV7-2 and TRBJ2-2, is GAGVSQSPSNKVTEKGKDVELRCDPISGHTALYWYRQSLGQGLEFLIYFQGNSAPDKSGLPSDRFSAERTGGSVSTLTIQRTQQEDSAVYLCASSLASFAGELFFGEGSRLTVL.

In regard to this clone: From the germline J gene comes the end of the CDR3, since the read stops 3 residues before it. V usage is TRBV18 and J usage is TRBJ2-1, with 10 bases fitting TRBD2. The CDR3 runs 15 residues. From germline, CDR1 is KGHSH and CDR2 LQKENI. V dropped 6 bases and J dropped 6; count of bases not matched to a gene: 8. CDR3 bases read: TGTGCCAGCTCCCCGAGCGGGAGGGAGGTCAATGAG. Translation gives CASSPSGREVNE. The entire CDR3 sequence reads CASSPSGREVNEQFF.

This clone was seen a few times. With the read ending 3 residues before the CDR3 end, the germline J gene is used to fill in that end. The gene calls are TRBV18 and TRBJ2-1; 10 positions agree with TRBD2. V dropped 4 bases and J dropped 5; count of bases not matched to a gene: 5. The CDR3 consists of 15 residues. Germline lookup yields CDR1 KGHSH and CDR2 LQKENI. The CDR3 spells CASSRPGLANNEQFF. The CDR3 DNA, read in part, is TGTGCCAGCTCACGGCCGGGACTAGCGAACAATGAG.

In this sample, this clone turned up a few times. The sequence runs out 3 residues before the end of the CDR3; the remainder is reconstructed from the germline J gene. V usage is TRBV5-1 and J usage is TRBJ2-5; no reliable D call. CDR1 SGHRS and CDR2 YFSETQ come from the germline V gene. V lost 4 bases, J lost 1 base, and 11 bases lay in between. This CDR3 is 14 amino acids long. The CDR3 sequence is CASSPRLSQETQYF. Incomplete CDR3 DNA: TGCGCCAGCAGCCCCAGGTTGTCCCAAGAGACC. Variable domain in full (rest from reference TRBV5-1 and TRBJ2-5): KAGVTQTPRYLIKTRGQQVTLSCSPISGHRSVSWYQQTPGQGLQFLFEYFSETQRNKGNFPGRFSGRQFSNSRSEMNVSTLELGDSALYLCASSPRLSQETQYFGPGTRLLVL.

At least ten counts were recorded for this clone. The read terminates 3 residues before the CDR3 end, so the remaining end is supplied by the germline J gene. The chain links TRBV7-2 to TRBJ1-5; TRBD1 is a possible D gene (6 bases). Germline CDR1 and CDR2: SGHTA and FQGNSA. This CDR3 contains 15 residues. Trimming took 5 bases from V and 2 from J, leaving 13 bases between them. The DNA read from the CDR3 is TGTGCCAGCAGCCCACAGGGTCTAGGCAATCAGCCC. Its translation is CASSPQGLGNQP. From start to end, the CDR3 is CASSPQGLGNQPQHF.

This clone was recorded a few times. The read falls 3 residues short of the CDR3 end, and the missing part is taken from the germline J gene. The chain has TRBV19 and TRBJ2-2, with D tentatively TRBD2 (6 bases). The CDR3 has 16 residues. CDR1 and CDR2 from the germline V gene are LNHDA and SQIVND (reference sequence). V lost 0 bases to trimming and J lost 5 bases, with 13 bases between them. Incomplete CDR3 DNA: TGTGCCAGTAGTATAGAGGGATTTCGGGGGACCGGGGAG. It specifies CASSIEGFRGTGE. The whole CDR3 sequence is CASSIEGFRGTGELFF.

This clone has ten or more counts. The CDR3 extends 3 residues past the end of the read, so its final part is completed from the germline J gene. V and J are TRBV18 and TRBJ2-6, with D possibly being TRBD1 (5 bases). The CDR3 has 16 amino acids. Germline V gene data show CDR1 as KGHSH and CDR2 as LQKENI. Between the trimmed V and J ends, which lost 5 bases and 2 bases, there was a span of 13 bases. CDR3 bases read: TGTGCCAGCTCAAATAGTCAGGGAACTGGGGCCAACGTC. This encodes CASSNSQGTGANV. The whole CDR3 protein reads CASSNSQGTGANVLTF.

This clone showed up just a few times. The CDR3 end falls 3 residues outside the read, so it is completed with the germline J gene. The chain couples TRBV7-9 to TRBJ2-3; D might be TRBD1 or TRBD2, each matching 5 bases. Germline V gives CDR1 SEHNR, CDR2 FQNEAQ (reference sequence). The CDR3 covers 14 residues. The CDR3 bases that were read are TGTGCCAGCAGCTTAGATACGCGAGGGGAGACG. The encoded protein is CASSLDTRGET. The whole CDR3 reads CASSLDTRGETQYF.